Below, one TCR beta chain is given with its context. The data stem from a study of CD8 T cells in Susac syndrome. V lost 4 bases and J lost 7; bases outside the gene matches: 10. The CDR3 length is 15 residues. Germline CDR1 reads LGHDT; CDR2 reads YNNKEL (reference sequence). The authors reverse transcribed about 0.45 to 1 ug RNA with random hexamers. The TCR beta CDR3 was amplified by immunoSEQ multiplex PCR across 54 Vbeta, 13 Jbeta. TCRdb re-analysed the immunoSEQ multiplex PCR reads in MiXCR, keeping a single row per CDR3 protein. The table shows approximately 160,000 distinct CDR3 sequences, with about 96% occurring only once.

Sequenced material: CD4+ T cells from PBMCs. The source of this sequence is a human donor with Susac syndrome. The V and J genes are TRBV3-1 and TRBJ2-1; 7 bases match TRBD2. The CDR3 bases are TGTGCCAGCAGCCGATGGGAGGGCCCCGCGAATGAGCAGTTCTTC. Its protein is CASSRWEGPANEQFF.